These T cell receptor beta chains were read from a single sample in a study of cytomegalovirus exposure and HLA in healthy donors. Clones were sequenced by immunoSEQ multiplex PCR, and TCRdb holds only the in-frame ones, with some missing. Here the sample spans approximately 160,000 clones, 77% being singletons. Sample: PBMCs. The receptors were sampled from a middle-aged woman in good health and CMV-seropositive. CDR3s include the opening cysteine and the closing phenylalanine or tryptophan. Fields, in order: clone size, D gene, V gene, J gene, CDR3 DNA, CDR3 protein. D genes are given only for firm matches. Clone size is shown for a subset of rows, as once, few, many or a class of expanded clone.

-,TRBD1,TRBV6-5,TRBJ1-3,TGTGCCAGCAGTACAGGGGGCTCTGGAAACACCATATATTTT,CASSTGGSGNTIYF
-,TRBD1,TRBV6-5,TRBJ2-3,TGTGCCAGCAGTTACGAACAGGGGGTAGATACGCAGTATTTT,CASSYEQGVDTQYF
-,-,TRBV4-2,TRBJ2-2,TGTGCCAGCAGCCCCCAAGCAGGAGGTTCCACCGGGGAGCTGTTTTTT,CASSPQAGGSTGELFF
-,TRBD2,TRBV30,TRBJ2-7,TGTGCCTGGAGTAAAGAGGCGGGAGGATTCTACGAGCAGTACTTC,CAWSKEAGGFYEQYF
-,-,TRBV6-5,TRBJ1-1,TGTGCCAGCAGTTACTCGCAGGCCTCGAACACTGAAGCTTTCTTT,CASSYSQASNTEAFF
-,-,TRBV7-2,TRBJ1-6,TGTGCCAGCAGCGATACCGGGACACCAAAAGCCTATAATTCACCCCTCCACTTT,CASSDTGTPKAYNSPLHF
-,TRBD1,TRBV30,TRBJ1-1,TGTGCCTGGAGTGACACAGGGGCAGGGGCCACTGAAGCTTTCTTT,CAWSDTGAGATEAFF
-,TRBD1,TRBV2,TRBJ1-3,TGTGCCAGCAGTGAAAGGGACAGGGAAGCTGGAAACACCATATATTTT,CASSERDREAGNTIYF
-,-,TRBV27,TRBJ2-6,TGTGCCAGCTCGGACCGGGGGACCAACGTCCTGACTTTC,CASSDRGTNVLTF
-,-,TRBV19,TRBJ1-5,TGTGCCAGTAGTATGTCCGGGGATCAGCCCCAGCATTTT,CASSMSGDQPQHF
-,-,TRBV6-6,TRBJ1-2,TGTGCCAGCACCCCGTTCGGGCAGGGTAGCCTATATGGCTACACCTTC,CASTPFGQGSLYGYTF
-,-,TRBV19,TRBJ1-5,TGTGCCAGCACAGGGTTTCCTAGCAATCAGCCCCAGCATTTT,CASTGFPSNQPQHF
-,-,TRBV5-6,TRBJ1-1,TGTGCCAGTAAAACCGGGGGAAATTTGAACACTGAAGCTTTCTTT,CASKTGGNLNTEAFF
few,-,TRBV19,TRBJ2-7,TGTGCCAGTAGTCCTTGGGAGGACTCCTACGAGCAGTACTTC,CASSPWEDSYEQYF
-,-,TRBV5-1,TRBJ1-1,TGCGCCAGCAGCCAAGCGACAGGTCTGGTCACTGAAGCTTTCTTT,CASSQATGLVTEAFF
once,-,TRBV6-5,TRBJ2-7,TGTGCCAGCAGGGTCCGCGGGGCGTCCTACGAAGATTCGTACTTC,CASRVRGASYEDSYF
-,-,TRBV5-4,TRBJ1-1,TGTGCCAGCAGCTTGCCGGGTTTTGAAGCTTTCTTT,CASSLPGFEAFF
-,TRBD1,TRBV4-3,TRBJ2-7,TGCGCCAGCAGCCAAAATAACAGGGGGTTCGAGCAGTACTTC,CASSQNNRGFEQYF
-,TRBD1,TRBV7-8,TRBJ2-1,TGTGCCAGCAGGACAGGGTGGGCAGGGGCCTACAATGAGCAGTTCTTC,CASRTGWAGAYNEQFF
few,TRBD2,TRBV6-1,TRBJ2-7,TGTGCCAGTAAGGCCGGGACTAGCGTTTCCTACGAGCAGTACTTC,CASKAGTSVSYEQYF
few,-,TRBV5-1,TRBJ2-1,TGCGCCAGCAGCACACCAAGCGGGAATGAGCAGTTCTTC,CASSTPSGNEQFF
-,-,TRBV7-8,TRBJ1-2,TGTGCCAGCAGCTTCCCGGGGTTTGGTGGCTACACCTTC,CASSFPGFGGYTF
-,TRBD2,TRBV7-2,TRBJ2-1,TGTGCCAGCAGCACAAGCGGGAAGGTGAATGAGCAGTTCTTC,CASSTSGKVNEQFF
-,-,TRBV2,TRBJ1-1,TGTGCCAGCAGTGAGCGGACAGCTCTAACTGAAGCTTTCTTT,CASSERTALTEAFF
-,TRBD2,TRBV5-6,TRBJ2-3,TGTGCCACCCAGAGCGCGGGAGATGCAGATACGCAGTATTTT,CATQSAGDADTQYF
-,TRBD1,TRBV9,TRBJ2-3,TGTGCCAGCAGCGCATCAGGGGGTGAAACAGATACGCAGTATTTT,CASSASGGETDTQYF
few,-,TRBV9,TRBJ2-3,TGTGCCAGCAGCCAGCGGGCAGATACAGATACGCAGTATTTT,CASSQRADTDTQYF
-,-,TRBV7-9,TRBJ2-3,TGTGCCAGCAGCCATTTGACAGGCCCCATGGCAACAGATACGCAGTATTTT,CASSHLTGPMATDTQYF
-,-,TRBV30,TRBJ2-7,TGTGCCTGGACTAGGAGGAACCTCCTGGGCGAGCAGTACTTC,CAWTRRNLLGEQYF
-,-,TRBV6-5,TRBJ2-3,TGTGCCAGCAGGTCGGAGGCAGATACGCAGTATTTT,CASRSEADTQYF
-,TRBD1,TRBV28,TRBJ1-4,TGTGCCAGCAGGGGGACAGCTACAACTAATGAAAAACTGTTTTTT,CASRGTATTNEKLFF
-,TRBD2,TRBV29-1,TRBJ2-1,TGCAGCGTTGAAGAGGGGACTAGCGACACCTACAATGAGCAGTTCTTC,CSVEEGTSDTYNEQFF
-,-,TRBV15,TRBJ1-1,TGTGCCACCAGCAGAGGACAGCTGAACACTGAAGCTTTCTTT,CATSRGQLNTEAFF
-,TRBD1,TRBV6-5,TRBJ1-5,TGTGCCAGCAGTTTTACAGGGGGTAGCAATCAGCCCCAGCATTTT,CASSFTGGSNQPQHF
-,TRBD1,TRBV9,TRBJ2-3,TGTGCCAGCAGCGTTACGACAGGGTATTTGACAGATACGCAGTATTTT,CASSVTTGYLTDTQYF
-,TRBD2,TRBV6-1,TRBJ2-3,TGTGCCAGCATGGGGACTAGCGGGAGAACAGATACGCAGTATTTT,CASMGTSGRTDTQYF
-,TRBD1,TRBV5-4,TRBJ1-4,TGTGCCAGCAGTTTCAAACAGGGGGGAGGAAATGAAAAACTGTTTTTT,CASSFKQGGGNEKLFF
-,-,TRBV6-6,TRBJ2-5,TGTGCCAGCATACCTCCGGGAGCCTCGGAGACCCAGTACTTC,CASIPPGASETQYF
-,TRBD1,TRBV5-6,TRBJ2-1,TGTGCCAGCACCCTTCGGGGCCCGGGACAGGGAGCTGCTGAGCAGTTCTTC,CASTLRGPGQGAAEQFF
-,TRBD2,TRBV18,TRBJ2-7,TGTGCCAGCTCACCGGGACTAGCGGGAGTAGAACAGTACTTC,CASSPGLAGVEQYF